Listed here are 30 T cell receptor beta chains from one sample, sequenced in a study of shared clonotypes between healthy human individuals. Repertoires were generated with immunoSEQ multiplex PCR, while TCRdb's copy carries only in-frame clones and drops some. The table includes millions of clones, approximately 95% detected once. The sequencing sample was made of naive CD4+ T cells from PBMCs. The sample's subset: CD45RA+ positively selected. The origin of the receptors is a young man in good health. Some clones in this sample may be carry-over from other donors' samples.

The chain employs TRBV28 and TRBJ2-7; D may be TRBD1 or TRBD2 (5 bases each). CDR1 is MDHEN, CDR2 SYDVKM, per germline. The V end lost 3 bases, the J end lost 5 bases, and 17 bases lay between the germline ends. This CDR3 spans 15 amino acids. CDR3 coding DNA: TGTGCCAGCAGTTTGTTGCCCGGGGCCTGGGACGAGCAGTACTTC. Residues: CASSLLPGAWDEQYF.

The chain joins TRBV28 to TRBJ1-3; D may be TRBD1 (5 bases). The ends were cut back, 3 bases at V and 0 bases at J, with 9 bases in the middle. Germline V lookup: CDR1 MDHEN, CDR2 SYDVKM. There are 15 residues in the CDR3. CDR3 region: CASSLGVGSGNTIYF. The CDR3 bases are TGTGCCAGCAGTTTGGGGGTGGGCTCTGGAAACACCATATATTTT.

The V and J genes are TRBV10-3 and TRBJ1-5, with D possibly TRBD1 on 5 matching bases. From germline, CDR1 is ENHRY and CDR2 SYGVKD. Trimming pared 7 bases from V and 2 bases from J, leaving 12 bases between. The CDR3 loop spans 14 amino acids. The CDR3 is CAIKGVEGNQPQHF. CDR3 DNA sequence: TGTGCCATCAAAGGGGTCGAGGGCAATCAGCCCCAGCATTTT.

The gene calls are TRBV4-3 and TRBJ1-2, with a weak D call TRBD1 (5 bases). The CDR3 has 15 residues. V shed 0 bases and J shed 8 bases, with 16 bases lying between them. From germline, CDR1 is LGHNA and CDR2 YSLEER. Written as DNA, the CDR3 is TGCGCCAGCAGCCAAGATGGGACCGCCCCAAGGGGCTACACCTTC. It encodes CASSQDGTAPRGYTF.

The chain carries TRBV18 and TRBJ1-2; a weak D match, TRBD1 (5 bases). The CDR3 has 15 amino acids. With 3 bases removed from V and 5 bases from J, the gap between germline ends came to 16 bases. The V gene's germline CDR1 is KGHSH and CDR2 LQKENI. The CDR3 is CASSPDGHLIYGYTF. The DNA of the CDR3 is TGTGCCAGCTCACCCGATGGACATCTGATATATGGCTACACCTTC. The whole variable domain, remainder taken from reference TRBV18 and TRBJ1-2, is NAGVMQNPRHLVRRRGQEARLRCSPMKGHSHVYWYRQLPEEGLKFMVYLQKENIIDESGMPKERFSAEFPKEGPSILRIQQVVRGDSAAYFCASSPDGHLIYGYTFGSGTRLTVV.

The rearrangement uses TRBV4-1 and TRBJ1-1; the D gene is possibly TRBD1 (5 bases). Germline values: CDR1 MGHRA, CDR2 YSYEKL. The CDR3 has 14 residues. V was cut by 4 bases and J by 2 bases, with 11 bases left in between. For the CDR3, the DNA is TGCGCCAGCAGCCGCGAGGGACTAAACACTGAAGCTTTCTTT. Translated: CASSREGLNTEAFF.

V is TRBV18 and J is TRBJ2-5; 9 bases align to TRBD2. This CDR3 is 16 amino acids long. Germline CDR1 is KGHSH and CDR2 is LQKENI. J gave up 4 bases and V 2 bases, and 8 bases lay outside the gene matches. CDR3 DNA: TGTGCCAGCTCACCATTTGGCGGGAGGGCACCAGAGACCCAGTACTTC. It specifies CASSPFGGRAPETQYF.

The chain carries TRBV7-2 and TRBJ2-1, with D possibly being TRBD2 (6 bases). Per germline, CDR1 SGHTA and CDR2 FQGNSA. The CDR3 totals 15 residues. The V end was cut by 1 base, the J end by 4 bases, with 11 bases between. CDR3 DNA: TGTGCCAGCAGCTTAGTTAGCGGCGAGTACAATGAGCAGTTCTTC. Protein sequence: CASSLVSGEYNEQFF.

The chain employs TRBV7-2 and TRBJ2-7, with D tentatively TRBD1 (7 bases). V gave up 5 bases and J gave up 3 bases, with 17 bases separating them. The CDR3 runs to 15 residues. Germline-derived CDR1 and CDR2 are SGHTA and FQGNSA. The CDR3 bases are TGTGCCAGCAGCCGTTTAGGCCAGGGGGGCTACGAGCAGTACTTC. Protein sequence: CASSRLGQGGYEQYF.

The chain uses TRBV5-6 and TRBJ2-5, with D uncertain. Trimming removed 0 bases at V and 3 bases at J, with 9 bases between. The germline gives CDR1 SGHDT, CDR2 YYEEEE. CDR3 size: 14 residues. The CDR3 coding sequence is TGTGCCAGCAGCTTGGCCCCGTGGAAAGAGACCCAGTACTTC. Amino acid sequence: CASSLAPWKETQYF.

The chain couples TRBV4-3 to TRBJ2-7; D is unresolved. This CDR3 comprises 15 residues. Trimming removed 1 base at V and 3 bases at J, with 13 bases between. Germline CDR1 and CDR2: LGHNA and YSLEER. For the CDR3, the DNA is TGCGCCAGCAGCCAAGGTCCGGCCCTGGGCTACGAGCAGTACTTC. Its protein product is CASSQGPALGYEQYF.

V and J are TRBV10-3 and TRBJ1-1; D unclear. The germline V gene has CDR1 ENHRY and CDR2 SYGVKD. This CDR3 is 14 amino acids long. V lost 3 bases and J 0 bases, leaving 8 bases between the germline ends. DNA of the CDR3: TGTGCCATCAGTGACTTGGGGATGAACACTGAAGCTTTCTTT. Translation gives CAISDLGMNTEAFF.

The J gene is TRBJ2-5, the V gene TRBV18; TRBD2 agrees at 14 bases. CDR1 is KGHSH and CDR2 is LQKENI in the germline V gene. The CDR3 is 18 amino acids. Trimming cost V 0 bases and J 5 bases; bases outside gene matches: 8. DNA of the CDR3: TGTGCCAGCTCACCACCGCTACAGGGACTAGCGGGAGACGAGACCCAGTACTTC. As protein: CASSPPLQGLAGDETQYF.

The V call is TRBV28, the J call TRBJ2-1; 10 bases fit TRBD2. The germline gives CDR1 MDHEN, CDR2 SYDVKM. The CDR3 is made up of 14 amino acids. Trimming took 7 bases from V and 8 from J; bases not matched to a gene: 8. CDR3 amino acids: CASIPSGSSHEQFF. The DNA for the CDR3 is TGTGCCAGCATCCCTAGCGGGAGTTCGCATGAGCAGTTCTTC.

This clone showed up just once. For the CDR3, the DNA is TGTGCCAGAAGCTTAGGCGGACGGGAGGTCCAAGAGACCCAGTACTTC. Protein product: CARSLGGREVQETQYF. The chain joins TRBV5-3 to TRBJ2-5; 7 bases are shared with TRBD2. TRBV5-3 qualifies as an ORF whose function is uncertain. There are 16 residues in the CDR3. Trimming took 2 bases from V and 1 from J; bases not matched to a gene: 8.

This sequence joins TRBV11-2 and TRBJ2-1; no reliable D call. Between the trimmed V and J ends, which lost 0 bases and 4 bases, there was a span of 7 bases. The germline V gene has CDR1 SGHAT and CDR2 FQNNGV. CDR3 length: 14 amino acids. In DNA form, the CDR3 reads TGTGCCAGCAGCTTAGATCTAGGGTACAATGAGCAGTTCTTC. Residues: CASSLDLGYNEQFF.

This clone appeared once. The rearrangement joins TRBV7-3 to TRBJ2-1; D is perhaps TRBD1 (6 bases). The CDR3 spans 16 residues. Germline lookup yields CDR1 SGHTA and CDR2 FQGTGA. Trimming shortened V by 0 bases and J by 0 bases, and 9 bases separated the two germline ends. CDR3 in amino acids: CASSLTGHSSYNEQFF. In DNA form, the CDR3 reads TGTGCCAGCAGCTTAACGGGACATAGCTCCTACAATGAGCAGTTCTTC.

The V gene is TRBV5-4, the J gene TRBJ2-7, with D perhaps matching TRBD1 or TRBD2 (5 bases each). The CDR3 sequence is 15 residues long. Trimming left V 4 bases short and J 5 bases short, with 19 bases between. Germline assignment: CDR1 SGHNT and CDR2 YYREEE (reference sequence). The CDR3 region is CASSLAATRDHEQYF. Here the CDR3 DNA reads TGTGCCAGCAGCCTGGCTGCGACGAGGGACCACGAGCAGTACTTC. The full variable domain, rest sourced from reference TRBV5-4 and TRBJ2-7, is ETGVTQSPTHLIKTRGQQVTLRCSSQSGHNTVSWYQQALGQGPQFIFQYYREEENGRGNFPPRFSGLQFPNYSSELNVNALELDDSALYLCASSLAATRDHEQYFGPGTRLTVT.

The chain carries TRBV4-3 and TRBJ2-4, with D perhaps being TRBD1 or TRBD2 (5 bases each). Trimming took off 3 bases at V and 0 bases at J, with 18 bases between the two ends. The germline V gene has CDR1 LGHNA and CDR2 YSLEER. CDR3 length: 18 residues. DNA for the CDR3: TGCGCCAGCAGCCATCTTGGGCCGGGACCCATAGCCAAAAACATTCAGTACTTC. Protein product: CASSHLGPGPIAKNIQYF.

About this clone itself: At the DNA level, this CDR3 is encoded by other sequences in the same sample as well. The chain has TRBV7-3 and TRBJ1-1; TRBD1 matches 7 bases. The V gene's germline CDR1 is SGHTA and CDR2 FQGTGA. With V trimmed by 5 bases and J by 4 bases, 4 bases remained unmatched. The CDR3 spans 13 residues. The CDR3 is CASSNRGGTEAFF. The CDR3 DNA reads as TGTGCCAGCAGCAACAGGGGCGGCACTGAAGCTTTCTTT. Drawing the rest from reference TRBV7-3 and TRBJ1-1, the complete variable domain is GAGVSQTPSNKVTEKGKYVELRCDPISGHTALYWYRQSLGQGPEFLIYFQGTGAADDSGLPNDRFFAVRPEGSVSTLKIQRTERGDSAVYLCASSNRGGTEAFFGQGTRLTVV.

The chain is built from TRBV4-3 and TRBJ2-5; unclear D gene. This CDR3 is built from 16 residues. Germline CDR1 reads LGHNA; CDR2 reads YSLEER. V was cut by 4 bases and J by 4 bases, with 19 bases left in between. This CDR3 reads CASSRSSRQGPETQYF. The CDR3 nucleotides are TGCGCCAGCAGCCGCTCCTCTCGTCAAGGGCCAGAGACCCAGTACTTC.

This chain uses TRBV5-1 with TRBJ2-5, with D unresolved. Germline assignment: CDR1 SGHRS and CDR2 YFSETQ. CDR3 length: 15 amino acids. V was cut by 0 bases and J by 4 bases, with 13 bases left in between. The CDR3 loop reads CASSLVLVLRETQYF. CDR3 nucleotide sequence: TGCGCCAGCAGCTTGGTGCTAGTCCTACGAGAGACCCAGTACTTC.

The DNA of the CDR3 is TGCGCCAGCAGCCAAGTTGGTCCGGGAGGGACAGATACGCAGTATTTT. This codes for CASSQVGPGGTDTQYF. The gene calls are TRBV4-1 and TRBJ2-3; 8 nucleotides align to TRBD2. CDR3 size: 16 residues. V lost 1 base, J lost 3 bases, and 6 bases stayed unmatched. From germline, CDR1 is MGHRA and CDR2 YSYEKL.

The chain couples TRBV30 to TRBJ1-1; TRBD1 agrees at 8 bases. The CDR3 contains 13 residues. The V gene's germline CDR1 is GTSNPN and CDR2 SVGIG (reference sequence). V trimming: 4 bases; J trimming: 3 bases; junction bases outside the gene matches: 4. The CDR3 sequence: CAWNPGGDTEAFF. In nucleotides, the CDR3 is TGTGCCTGGAATCCAGGGGGCGACACTGAAGCTTTCTTT.

The rearrangement links TRBV5-5 to TRBJ2-3, with D perhaps matching TRBD1 (5 bases). Deletions cut 1 base from V and 5 bases from J, with 17 bases between. CDR3 length equals 16 residues. CDR1 SGHKS and CDR2 YYEKEE come from the germline V gene (reference sequence). CDR3 sequence: CASSLIALTDKDTQYF. CDR3 sequence (DNA): TGTGCCAGCAGCTTGATTGCCCTGACAGACAAAGATACGCAGTATTTT.

V usage is TRBV5-4 and J usage is TRBJ2-1; either TRBD1 or TRBD2 may supply D (5 bases each). The CDR3 totals 13 residues. Trimming took off 5 bases at V and 6 bases at J, with 12 bases between the two ends. Germline lookup yields CDR1 SGHNT and CDR2 YYREEE (reference sequence). The DNA of the CDR3 is TGTGCCAGCAGGGATGGGACCCGCAATGAGCAGTTCTTC. This gives the protein CASRDGTRNEQFF.

With respect to this clone: Other DNA sequences in the same sample also yield this CDR3. The chain is built from TRBV7-3 and TRBJ1-4, with 8 bases that match TRBD1. There are 15 residues in the CDR3. CDR1 SGHTA and CDR2 FQGTGA come from the germline V gene. V lost 0 bases, J lost 5 bases, and 2 bases stayed unmatched. Written as DNA, the CDR3 is TGTGCCAGCAGCTTAACTGGACAGGGAAATGAAAAACTGTTTTTT. Translated: CASSLTGQGNEKLFF.

This clone was picked up one time. The chain employs TRBV9 and TRBJ1-3; the D gene is possibly TRBD1 (5 bases). The CDR3 runs to 15 residues. Germline V lookup: CDR1 SGDLS, CDR2 YYNGEE. The V and J ends lost 4 bases and 3 bases respectively, with 14 bases between them. CDR3 amino acids: CASSSRGEIGNTIYF. As DNA, the CDR3 is TGTGCCAGCAGCTCTCGGGGGGAAATTGGAAACACCATATATTTT.

V and J are TRBV4-1 and TRBJ2-1; D not resolved. V lost 0 bases and J 10 bases, leaving 13 bases between the germline ends. This CDR3 has 14 amino acids. Per germline, CDR1 MGHRA and CDR2 YSYEKL. CDR3 region: CASSQDWGSSEQFF. In DNA form, the CDR3 reads TGCGCCAGCAGCCAAGATTGGGGTAGCTCCGAGCAGTTCTTC.

V gene TRBV13 combines with J gene TRBJ2-3; 7 nucleotides match TRBD1. The germline gives CDR1 PRHDT, CDR2 FYEKMQ (reference sequence). With V trimmed by 5 bases and J by 5 bases, 7 bases remained unmatched. The CDR3 loop spans 14 amino acids. CDR3 bases: TGTGCCAGCAGCCTGGGACAGCCGGGAGATACGCAGTATTTT. Translated, it gives CASSLGQPGDTQYF. Using reference TRBV13 and TRBJ2-3 for the parts outside the CDR3, the full variable domain is AAGVIQSPRHLIKEKRETATLKCYPIPRHDTVYWYQQGPGQDPQFLISFYEKMQSDKGSIPDRFSAQQFSDYHSELNMSSLELGDSALYFCASSLGQPGDTQYFGPGTRLTVL.